This is a list of T cell receptor beta chains from one sample in a study of T cell responses to AZD1222 COVID-19 vaccine. Profiling relied on immunoSEQ multiplex PCR, and the TCRdb table lists in-frame clones only, not all of them. The profile shows around 130,000 clones, 85% to 90% of them singletons. Material: peripheral blood, obtained on day 0 of AZD1222 vaccination. These receptors originate from an adult in good health. CDR3s leave out the opening cysteine and the closing phenylalanine or tryptophan. Fields, in order: clone size, J gene, V gene, CDR3 protein. The size field is filled for only some rows; it gives once, few, many or a size class.

clone_size: .
j_call: TRBJ2-7
v_call: TRBV27
cdr3_aa: ASSSRQGAIFDEQY

clone_size: .
j_call: TRBJ1-6
v_call: TRBV3-1/TRBV3-2
cdr3_aa: ASSQGKNSPLH

clone_size: .
j_call: TRBJ2-1
v_call: TRBV29-1
cdr3_aa: SVGGHYNEQF

clone_size: .
j_call: TRBJ1-5
v_call: TRBV28
cdr3_aa: ASMDGLSSNQPQH

clone_size: few
j_call: TRBJ1-1
v_call: TRBV11-2
cdr3_aa: ASSQDRGATEAF

clone_size: .
j_call: TRBJ2-3
v_call: TRBV3-1/TRBV3-2
cdr3_aa: ASSGLGARGSTDTQY

clone_size: .
j_call: TRBJ1-6
v_call: TRBV11-2
cdr3_aa: ASSLDSAGRYSPLH

clone_size: .
j_call: TRBJ1-1
v_call: TRBV2
cdr3_aa: ASTKAVNTEAF

clone_size: .
j_call: TRBJ1-5
v_call: TRBV4-1
cdr3_aa: ASSHPMRGRGNQPQH

clone_size: .
j_call: TRBJ1-2
v_call: TRBV29-1
cdr3_aa: SVLLTGGYT

clone_size: .
j_call: TRBJ1-2
v_call: TRBV6-5
cdr3_aa: ASSYPTATVNYGYT

clone_size: .
j_call: TRBJ2-1
v_call: TRBV20-1
cdr3_aa: SAVDNEQF

clone_size: .
j_call: TRBJ2-1
v_call: TRBV7-9
cdr3_aa: ASSSRTSHNEQF

clone_size: .
j_call: TRBJ1-1
v_call: TRBV28
cdr3_aa: ASSSRGRPPNTEAF

clone_size: .
j_call: TRBJ2-1
v_call: TRBV5-8
cdr3_aa: ASSALWTVSNEQF

clone_size: few
j_call: TRBJ1-6
v_call: TRBV5-6
cdr3_aa: ASSPGAGVNSPLH

clone_size: .
j_call: TRBJ2-3
v_call: TRBV5-4
cdr3_aa: ASSLGGWGGTDTQY

clone_size: .
j_call: TRBJ1-2
v_call: TRBV2
cdr3_aa: ASNPGTLGGYT

clone_size: .
j_call: TRBJ2-2
v_call: TRBV28
cdr3_aa: ASIGTGELF

clone_size: .
j_call: TRBJ1-3
v_call: TRBV5-6
cdr3_aa: ASSAGSGNTIY

clone_size: .
j_call: TRBJ2-4
v_call: TRBV18
cdr3_aa: ASSPSQLAKNIQY

clone_size: .
j_call: TRBJ1-1
v_call: TRBV7-9
cdr3_aa: ASSRTGEAF

clone_size: .
j_call: TRBJ1-2
v_call: TRBV23-1
cdr3_aa: ASSQLRQWHYGYT

clone_size: .
j_call: TRBJ2-5
v_call: TRBV11-2
cdr3_aa: ASSGDSGGAEETQY

clone_size: .
j_call: TRBJ1-2
v_call: TRBV19
cdr3_aa: ASKPGQPENYGYT

clone_size: .
j_call: TRBJ2-2
v_call: TRBV19
cdr3_aa: ASSIQRMNTGELF

clone_size: .
j_call: TRBJ1-5
v_call: TRBV5-8
cdr3_aa: ASSKEVLDSSNQPQH

clone_size: .
j_call: TRBJ1-2
v_call: TRBV19
cdr3_aa: ASSYGYT

clone_size: .
j_call: TRBJ1-4
v_call: TRBV5-1
cdr3_aa: ASSRGKNEKLF

clone_size: once
j_call: TRBJ2-7
v_call: TRBV28
cdr3_aa: ASSLQGYEQY

clone_size: .
j_call: TRBJ2-2
v_call: TRBV24-1
cdr3_aa: ATSDMAVNTGELF

clone_size: .
j_call: TRBJ2-7
v_call: TRBV11-2
cdr3_aa: ASSSSSGSSYEQY

clone_size: .
j_call: TRBJ1-6
v_call: TRBV30
cdr3_aa: AWSWSGGNSPLH

clone_size: .
j_call: TRBJ2-7
v_call: TRBV5-1
cdr3_aa: ASSLGAFYEQY